Listed below are T cell receptor beta chains from one sample, sequenced in a study of blood T cell repertoires in COVID-19. Profiling relied on immunoSEQ multiplex PCR, and the TCRdb table lists in-frame clones only, not all of them. The sample comprises 71,000 or so clones, 90% of which are singletons, and approximately 5% rests with the top ten. Sequenced input: peripheral blood. The source of these receptors is a woman aged 18-35 years with acute or convalescent COVID-19. The CDR3 runs from the conserved cysteine through the conserved F or W. Fields, in order: V gene, clone size, J gene, D gene, CDR3 DNA, CDR3 protein. A D gene is named only where the DNA matches it firmly. Only some rows state a clone size, as once, few, many or a class for expanded clones.

v_call: TRBV5-6
clone_size: .
j_call: TRBJ2-6
d_call: TRBD1
cdr3_nt: TGTGCCAGCAGTGGACAGGGGGCTGGGGCCAACGTCCTGACTTTC
cdr3_aa: CASSGQGAGANVLTF

v_call: TRBV28
clone_size: .
j_call: TRBJ2-7
d_call: .
cdr3_nt: TGTGCCAGCAGTTTGCCGGGACAAGGACTTATAGACGAGCAGTACTTC
cdr3_aa: CASSLPGQGLIDEQYF

v_call: TRBV30
clone_size: .
j_call: TRBJ2-7
d_call: TRBD1
cdr3_nt: TGTGCCTGGAAAGGGACAGGAGGGTCCGAGCAGTACTTC
cdr3_aa: CAWKGTGGSEQYF

v_call: TRBV10-2
clone_size: .
j_call: TRBJ1-5
d_call: .
cdr3_nt: TGCGCCAGCAGTGAGACAGGGTTGTTTCAGCCCCAGCATTTT
cdr3_aa: CASSETGLFQPQHF

v_call: TRBV5-1
clone_size: .
j_call: TRBJ2-2
d_call: .
cdr3_nt: TGCGCCAGCAGCTACCCCGGAACCGGGACCGGGGAGCTGTTTTTT
cdr3_aa: CASSYPGTGTGELFF

v_call: TRBV11-2
clone_size: .
j_call: TRBJ1-1
d_call: .
cdr3_nt: TGTGCCAGCAGCCCAGGGTACCCGGGCACTGAAGCTTTCTTT
cdr3_aa: CASSPGYPGTEAFF

v_call: TRBV19
clone_size: .
j_call: TRBJ1-5
d_call: .
cdr3_nt: TGTGCCAGCTCGGCAGAGGATCAGCCCCAGCATTTT
cdr3_aa: CASSAEDQPQHF

v_call: TRBV2
clone_size: .
j_call: TRBJ2-1
d_call: TRBD2
cdr3_nt: TGTGCCAGCAGCCATGATAGCGGGGGGGTCAACAATGAGCAGTTCTTC
cdr3_aa: CASSHDSGGVNNEQFF

v_call: TRBV25-1
clone_size: .
j_call: TRBJ1-4
d_call: .
cdr3_nt: TGTGCCAGCAGTGTTCCCGCAACTAATGAAAAACTGTTTTTT
cdr3_aa: CASSVPATNEKLFF

v_call: TRBV25-1
clone_size: .
j_call: TRBJ1-4
d_call: .
cdr3_nt: TGTGCCAGCAGTACGTGGGGAGGAGAAGAAAAACTGTTTTTT
cdr3_aa: CASSTWGGEEKLFF

v_call: TRBV5-1
clone_size: .
j_call: TRBJ1-4
d_call: .
cdr3_nt: TGCGCCAGCAGCTTGGAAGGGCGGGGTGGGGAAAAACTGTTTTTT
cdr3_aa: CASSLEGRGGEKLFF

v_call: TRBV30
clone_size: .
j_call: TRBJ1-1
d_call: TRBD1
cdr3_nt: TGTGCCGGAGCGACAGGGGCGAGGACTGAAGCTTTCTTT
cdr3_aa: CAGATGARTEAFF

v_call: TRBV3-1/TRBV3-2
clone_size: .
j_call: TRBJ1-1
d_call: .
cdr3_nt: TGTGCCAGCAGCCGCAACCTTGGGGGGGTGAACACTGAAGCTTTCTTT
cdr3_aa: CASSRNLGGVNTEAFF

v_call: TRBV18
clone_size: .
j_call: TRBJ2-3
d_call: TRBD1
cdr3_nt: TGTGCCAGCTCACAACAGGGGCGCACAGATACGCAGTATTTT
cdr3_aa: CASSQQGRTDTQYF

v_call: TRBV5-1
clone_size: .
j_call: TRBJ1-1
d_call: .
cdr3_nt: TGCGCCAGCAGTTCGGGAGGTGAGAACACTGAAGCTTTCTTT
cdr3_aa: CASSSGGENTEAFF

v_call: TRBV5-6
clone_size: few
j_call: TRBJ1-6
d_call: TRBD1
cdr3_nt: TGTGCCAGCAGCTCGGGACAGGGGTATAATTCACCCCTCCACTTT
cdr3_aa: CASSSGQGYNSPLHF

v_call: TRBV9
clone_size: .
j_call: TRBJ2-5
d_call: .
cdr3_nt: TGTGCCAGCAGCGTACGACTAGTAGGAGAGACCCAGTACTTC
cdr3_aa: CASSVRLVGETQYF

v_call: TRBV19
clone_size: few
j_call: TRBJ2-1
d_call: TRBD2
cdr3_nt: TGTGCCAGTAAAGGACTAGCGGGTGGGATGGGAATATACAATGAGCAGTTCTTC
cdr3_aa: CASKGLAGGMGIYNEQFF

v_call: TRBV7-9
clone_size: .
j_call: TRBJ1-3
d_call: TRBD1
cdr3_nt: TGTGCCAGCAGCTTAGGGCGACAGGGATCTGGAAACACCATATATTTT
cdr3_aa: CASSLGRQGSGNTIYF

v_call: TRBV28
clone_size: .
j_call: TRBJ2-3
d_call: TRBD2
cdr3_nt: TGTGCCAGCAGTTTTCTCCTAGCGGGGGCGCCCGGTACGCAGTATTTT
cdr3_aa: CASSFLLAGAPGTQYF

v_call: TRBV21-1
clone_size: .
j_call: TRBJ2-7
d_call: .
cdr3_nt: TGTGCCAGCAGCGCCCCGGGACCGGGGGGGTACGAGCAGTACTTC
cdr3_aa: CASSAPGPGGYEQYF

v_call: TRBV15
clone_size: .
j_call: TRBJ2-1
d_call: TRBD2
cdr3_nt: TGTGCCACCAGCACCTTTGGGACTAGCGGGGTTGGTAATGAGCAGTTCTTC
cdr3_aa: CATSTFGTSGVGNEQFF

v_call: TRBV7-2
clone_size: .
j_call: TRBJ2-1
d_call: TRBD2
cdr3_nt: TGTGCCAGCAGCCCTAGTGGGCTAGCGGGAGGGCGAAATGAGCAGTTCTTC
cdr3_aa: CASSPSGLAGGRNEQFF

v_call: TRBV4-1
clone_size: once
j_call: TRBJ2-1
d_call: .
cdr3_nt: TGCGCCAGCAGCCAAGTAGTTGGAGAGGCCTACAATGAGCAGTTCTTC
cdr3_aa: CASSQVVGEAYNEQFF

v_call: TRBV6-5
clone_size: .
j_call: TRBJ1-2
d_call: .
cdr3_nt: TGTGCCAGCGAAACCGGGACAATCTATGGCTACACCTTC
cdr3_aa: CASETGTIYGYTF

v_call: TRBV6-5
clone_size: .
j_call: TRBJ1-2
d_call: TRBD1
cdr3_nt: TGTGCCAGCAGAAAGGGACAGGGAGGTTTCGGCTACACCTTC
cdr3_aa: CASRKGQGGFGYTF

v_call: TRBV7-2
clone_size: .
j_call: TRBJ2-5
d_call: TRBD2
cdr3_nt: TGTGCCAGCAGCACGCGGGGACTAGCGGGCCCTGGGCTGTTGGACTTC
cdr3_aa: CASSTRGLAGPGLLDF

v_call: TRBV10-3
clone_size: .
j_call: TRBJ1-4
d_call: .
cdr3_nt: TGTGCCATCAGTGAGCGTCCTAATGAAAAACTGTTTTTT
cdr3_aa: CAISERPNEKLFF